These 13 T cell receptor beta chains originate from one sample sequenced in a study of graft-versus-host responses after intestinal transplantation (dated by TCRdb to about 2021). This sample's time point label indicates: cells obtained before transplantation from donor or recipient. The antigens these receptors bind are not known. Library prep was done by the immunoSEQ multiplex PCR assay. The immuneACCESS repertoire file appears here via TCRdb, limited to in-frame rearrangements. These files lack a portion of the clones; in checked studies, under half of the deficit traces to unresolved V genes, and the cause of the others is not known. The sample profile shows some 36,000 clones; roughly 95% of them were found once. Jointly, the top ten make up around 0.2% of the sample. Sequences were derived from unstimulated CD4+ T cells sorted from spleen or lymph node cells, sampled before transplant. These receptors all come from a human donor who was the organ donor for an intestinal transplant.

V and J are TRBV6-5 and TRBJ1-1; D call uncertain. Trimming removed 7 bases at V and 1 base at J, with 4 bases between. Germline assignment: CDR1 MNHEY and CDR2 SVGAGI. This CDR3 is built from 11 residues. The CDR3 protein is CASKQNTEAFF. In nucleotides, the CDR3 is TGTGCCAGCAAACAGAACACTGAAGCTTTCTTT.

This clone has a single count. V usage is TRBV9 and J usage is TRBJ2-1; D assignment may be TRBD1 or TRBD2 (6 bases each). CDR1 and CDR2 (germline): SGDLS, YYNGEE. The CDR3 is made up of 16 amino acids. The V end was cut by 0 bases, the J end by 1 base, with 11 bases between. CDR3 sequence (DNA): TGTGCCAGCAGCGTAGGGGGGGCTTTATCCTACAATGAGCAGTTCTTC. Its protein product is CASSVGGALSYNEQFF.

This clone was observed a single time. This rearrangement joins TRBV9 to TRBJ2-1, with 9 bases matching TRBD1. Germline values: CDR1 SGDLS, CDR2 YYNGEE. The CDR3 covers 13 residues. With V trimmed by 4 bases and J by 8 bases, 4 bases remained unmatched. CDR3 amino acids: CASSTWTGDEQFF. CDR3 DNA sequence: TGTGCCAGCAGCACCTGGACAGGGGATGAGCAGTTCTTC. The entire variable domain, with the rest obtained from reference TRBV9 and TRBJ2-1, is as follows: DSGVTQTPKHLITATGQRVTLRCSPRSGDLSVYWYQQSLDQGLQFLIQYYNGEERAKGNILERFSAQQFPDLHSELNLSSLELGDSALYFCASSTWTGDEQFFGPGTRLTVL.

The rearrangement links TRBV6-1 to TRBJ2-7; 8 nucleotides match TRBD1. J lost 7 bases, V lost 3 bases, and 2 bases had no gene match. Germline values: CDR1 MNHNS, CDR2 SASEGT. The CDR3 covers 12 residues. The CDR3 bases are TGTGCCAGCAGTGACACAGGGGGGGAGCAGTACTTC. It codes for CASSDTGGEQYF.

The V and J genes are TRBV7-2 and TRBJ2-5, with 9 bases fitting TRBD2. CDR1 is SGHTA, CDR2 FQGNSA, per germline. The junction had 3 bases not matched to a gene; V was cut back by 3 bases and J by 4 bases. The CDR3 runs 14 residues. The CDR3 nucleotides are TGTGCCAGCAGCTTCCAAGCGGGGGGAGAGACCCAGTACTTC. It translates to CASSFQAGGETQYF.

This chain connects TRBV27 to TRBJ1-5; D not resolved. Trimming pared 7 bases from V and 5 bases from J, leaving 12 bases between. The CDR3 has 13 amino acids. CDR1 is MNHEY, CDR2 SMNVEV, per germline (reference sequence). The CDR3 DNA reads as TGTGCCAGCACCCGACCGCTGGATCAGCCCCAGCATTTT. Amino acid sequence: CASTRPLDQPQHF.

This chain joins TRBV6-5 and TRBJ2-3; D perhaps matches TRBD1 (5 bases). V lost 4 bases, J lost 4 bases, and 18 bases lay in between. The CDR3 covers 16 residues. Germline V gene sequence: CDR1 MNHEY, CDR2 SVGAGI. The CDR3 DNA is TGTGCCAGCAGTTTGGGGTGGCAGGGAAAGGCAGATACGCAGTATTTT. Protein: CASSLGWQGKADTQYF.

The V gene is TRBV18, the J gene TRBJ2-2, with 9 bases matching TRBD1. CDR3 length: 15 amino acids. CDR1 is KGHSH and CDR2 is LQKENI in the germline V gene. The trim removed 0 bases at V and 5 bases at J, leaving 1 base unmatched. CDR3 protein: CASSPPGTGTGELFF. In DNA form, the CDR3 reads TGTGCCAGCTCACCACCGGGGACAGGGACCGGGGAGCTGTTTTTT. Full variable domain (missing parts from reference TRBV18 and TRBJ2-2): NAGVMQNPRHLVRRRGQEARLRCSPMKGHSHVYWYRQLPEEGLKFMVYLQKENIIDESGMPKERFSAEFPKEGPSILRIQQVVRGDSAAYFCASSPPGTGTGELFFGEGSRLTVL.

The chain couples TRBV9 to TRBJ2-1; 7 bases map to TRBD2. Germline V gene sequence: CDR1 SGDLS, CDR2 YYNGEE. The CDR3 covers 16 residues. With V trimmed by 4 bases and J by 0 bases, 7 bases remained unmatched. This chain's CDR3 is CASSPGGYSSYNEQFF. DNA of the CDR3: TGTGCCAGCAGCCCCGGGGGGTACAGCTCCTACAATGAGCAGTTCTTC.

J is TRBJ2-7 and V is TRBV6-5; TRBD2 might be the D (5 bases). Trimming took off 5 bases at V and 5 bases at J, with 7 bases between the two ends. The CDR3 spans 11 residues. Germline V gene sequence: CDR1 MNHEY, CDR2 SVGAGI. The CDR3 DNA reads TGTGCCAGCAGTGGAGGCCACGAGCAGTACTTC. It codes for CASSGGHEQYF.

V gene TRBV25-1 combines with J gene TRBJ2-5; possible D gene TRBD1, 6 bases. This CDR3 has 13 residues. The V gene's germline CDR1 is MGHDK and CDR2 SYGVNS. Trimming shortened V by 10 bases and J by 4 bases, and 16 bases separated the two germline ends. CDR3: CATRQGKGETQYF. CDR3 DNA sequence: TGTGCCACGAGGCAGGGGAAGGGAGAGACCCAGTACTTC.

A single count supports this clone. The rearrangement links TRBV21-1 to TRBJ1-5. TRBV21-1 is reported as a pseudogene. The CDR3 is made up of 21 amino acids. In DNA form, the CDR3 reads TGTGCCAGCAGCGATCGGCTTTCTCGAGGGCGTCCCAAGAAGAGCAATCAGCCCCAGCATTTT. Residues: CASSDRLSRGRPKKSNQPQHF.

V gene TRBV5-4 combines with J gene TRBJ2-7, with D perhaps matching TRBD1 or TRBD2 (5 bases each). The germline V gene has CDR1 SGHNT and CDR2 YYREEE (reference sequence). The CDR3 spans 16 residues. The V end lost 4 bases, the J end lost 2 bases, and 19 bases lay between the germline ends. Here the CDR3 reads CASSPDTGTRAYEQYF. The DNA of the CDR3 is TGTGCCAGCAGCCCAGACACGGGAACCAGGGCCTACGAGCAGTACTTC.